These 12 T cell receptor beta chains share one sample of origin, sequenced in a study of blood T cell repertoires in COVID-19. TCRdb's table, derived via immunoSEQ multiplex PCR, lists solely in-frame clones and lacks some. This table has 250,000 to 300,000 clones, around 80% appearing once. The specimen was PBMCs or T cells enriched from blood (not recorded which). The receptor source for this set is a man aged 35-49 years who had been exposed to COVID-19.

The chain employs TRBV10-2 and TRBJ1-5; 8 positions match TRBD1. This CDR3 is built from 14 residues. Losses at the gene ends were 6 bases for V and 0 bases for J; bases not matched to a gene: 1. The germline V gene encodes CDR1 WSHSY and CDR2 SAAADI. CDR3 sequence (DNA): TGCGCCAGCAGGGACAGGGATAGCAATCAGCCCCAGCATTTT. Its translation is CASRDRDSNQPQHF.

This chain joins TRBV12-5 and TRBJ2-3; tentative D call: TRBD2 (6 bases). Germline lookup yields CDR1 LGHNT and CDR2 FRNRAP. The CDR3 is 14 residues long. V gave up 5 bases and J gave up 6 bases, with 15 bases separating them. The CDR3 nucleotides read TGTGCTAGTGGTCCTGGACACGGAGGGGATACGCAGTATTTT. This codes for CASGPGHGGDTQYF.

The CDR3 bases are TGTGCCAGCAGCCTTCCCCGTAGCGGGAACTCCTACGAGCAGTACTTC. This sequence encodes CASSLPRSGNSYEQYF. This chain links TRBV7-8 with TRBJ2-7, with 8 positions matching TRBD2. Germline V gene data show CDR1 as SGHVS and CDR2 as FQNEAQ. V dropped 5 bases and J dropped 0; count of bases not matched to a gene: 9. This CDR3 contains 16 residues.

This clone was observed at least ten times. The chain joins TRBV19 to TRBJ2-3; perhaps TRBD1 as D (5 bases). Trimming took off 3 bases at V and 6 bases at J, with 10 bases between the two ends. The CDR3 has 13 amino acids. Germline assignment: CDR1 LNHDA and CDR2 SQIVND (reference sequence). CDR3 bases: TGTGCCAGTAGTATGCGCCCAGGGGATACGCAGTATTTT. This sequence encodes CASSMRPGDTQYF.

J is TRBJ2-1 and V is TRBV3-1 (or the pseudogene TRBV3-2), with TRBD1 as a possible D gene (6 bases). The germline gives CDR1 LGHDT, CDR2 YNNKEL (reference sequence). This CDR3 contains 13 residues. Between the trimmed V and J ends, which lost 4 bases and 4 bases, there was a span of 8 bases. CDR3 in DNA: TGTGCCAGCAGCCCCACAGGGTACAATGAGCAGTTCTTC. Translating gives CASSPTGYNEQFF.

This clone was observed a handful of times. The chain uses TRBV6-6 and TRBJ2-1; no firm D call. V was cut by 4 bases and J by 4 bases, with 5 bases left in between. Germline CDR1 and CDR2: MNHNY and SVGAGI (reference sequence). This CDR3 has 12 residues. CDR3 coding DNA: TGTGCCAGCAGTTCCGGGTACAATGAGCAGTTCTTC. The encoded protein is CASSSGYNEQFF.

Relative to its sample, this clone is medium-sized (0.01 to 0.1%). The chain recombines TRBV19 with TRBJ2-7, with D perhaps TRBD1 (5 bases). Trimming removed 0 bases at V and 4 bases at J, with 13 bases between. This CDR3 is 15 amino acids long. Germline V gives CDR1 LNHDA, CDR2 SQIVND (reference sequence). The CDR3 here is CASSIDPSTVYEQYF. In DNA form, the CDR3 reads TGTGCCAGTAGTATAGACCCGTCGACAGTTTACGAGCAGTACTTC.

The chain uses TRBV5-6 and TRBJ2-3; a possible D gene is TRBD1 (6 bases). Looked up from germline, CDR1 is SGHDT and CDR2 is YYEEEE. The CDR3 sequence is 16 residues long. The V gene lost 4 bases and the J gene lost 0 bases, with 15 bases spanning the gap. The CDR3 loop is CASSLGQWSSTDTQYF. Here the CDR3 DNA reads TGTGCCAGCAGCCTTGGACAGTGGTCTAGCACAGATACGCAGTATTTT.

This chain uses TRBV9 with TRBJ2-1, with TRBD2 matching over 8 bases. V lost 3 bases to trimming and J lost 8 bases; unmatched junction nucleotides: 10. CDR3 length: 15 residues. Germline values: CDR1 SGDLS, CDR2 YYNGEE. The CDR3 bases are TGTGCCAGCAGCGACGGGGGACTAGGGGCGGATGAGCAGTTCTTC. Encoded protein: CASSDGGLGADEQFF.

This chain connects TRBV10-1 to TRBJ2-3, with TRBD2 identical over 9 bases. V was pared by 11 bases and J by 4 bases, with 4 bases of the junction left unmatched. The CDR3 runs to 12 residues. The germline V gene has CDR1 WNHNN and CDR2 SYGVQD (reference sequence). CDR3: CASSGNADTQYF. For the CDR3, the DNA is TGCGCCTCTAGCGGGAACGCAGATACGCAGTATTTT.

The J gene is TRBJ1-2, the V gene TRBV5-4; 8 bases match TRBD1. V dropped 0 bases and J dropped 7; count of bases not matched to a gene: 14. Germline V gene data show CDR1 as SGHNT and CDR2 as YYREEE (reference sequence). This CDR3 comprises 17 residues. The CDR3: CASSLGGTGGAGRGYTF. The CDR3 region has the DNA TGTGCCAGCAGCTTGGGGGGGACAGGAGGGGCTGGTCGTGGCTACACCTTC.

This chain connects TRBV6-5 to TRBJ1-6; no definite D call. The V end was cut by 8 bases, the J end by 9 bases, with 11 bases between. The CDR3 is 12 residues long. Germline V gives CDR1 MNHEY, CDR2 SVGAGI. CDR3 bases: TGTGCCAGCGTGGGAGCCCCTTCACCCCTCCACTTT. Its protein is CASVGAPSPLHF.